This paragraph reports one TCR beta chain. Its specificity is unknown. 60 Vbeta and 13 Jbeta primers were used in PCR. Data came from immunoSEQ multiplex PCR; TCRdb stores just in-frame clones and leaves some out. The table records some 180,000 clones, around 75% of them present only once. The sample is drawn from a study of cytomegalovirus exposure and HLA in healthy donors. The CDR3 has 13 amino acids. CDR1 is SGHRS and CDR2 is YFSETQ in the germline V gene. V gave up 5 bases and J gave up 7 bases; unmatched junction bases: 4. Study observations and caveats: Association of approximately 16,000 TCR beta sequences with HLA alleles was found at 0.05 false discovery rate in a later analysis. Of the V segments, some could not be distinguished, including TRBV6-2 and TRBV6-3, and were excluded.

Samples came from healthy bone marrow donors. This receptor was taken from a female donor in good health and CMV-seronegative. The V gene is TRBV5-1, the J gene TRBJ2-7; 12 positions agree with TRBD2. Sequencing was performed on PBMCs. The chain's CDR3 is CASSQTSGREQYF. In DNA form, the CDR3 reads TGCGCCAGCAGTCAGACTAGCGGGAGAGAGCAGTACTTC.